This T cell receptor beta chain was recovered during a study of control samples from healthy donors and cancer patients. The CDR3 extends over 13 amino acids. The germline gives CDR1 GTSNPN, CDR2 SVGIG (reference sequence). Profiled with immunoSEQ multiplex PCR; TCRdb holds only in-frame clones, not every one. The sample lists around 130,000 clones; about 92% were seen once. The chain carries TRBV30 and TRBJ1-2; TRBD1 might be the D (6 bases). Source material: PBMCs. The source of this sequence is a man in his forties or fifties with head and neck cancer. The CDR3 spells CASHAGTINGYTF. The CDR3 bases are TGTGCTTCCCATGCCGGGACAATCAATGGCTACACCTTC.